Listed here are 16 T cell receptor beta chains from one sample, sequenced in a study of OX40 agonist ivuxolimab in advanced cancers. The table came from immunoSEQ multiplex PCR; TCRdb's copy has only in-frame clones and leaves some out. The table has 26,000 or so clones, about 90% seen once. The sequencing here drew on CD4+ or CD8+ T cells sorted from blood, taken in a trial of the OX40 agonist ivuxolimab. These receptors originate from an adult with an advanced solid tumor such as melanoma, head and neck, liver or kidney cancer.

The chain carries TRBV2 and TRBJ1-6; no reliable D call. V was shortened by 1 base and J by 13 bases, with 14 bases between the two germline ends. From germline, CDR1 is SNHLY and CDR2 FYNNEI. The CDR3 loop spans 14 amino acids. The CDR3 reads CASSEGPASVPLHF. In nucleotides, the CDR3 is TGTGCCAGCAGTGAAGGGCCGGCCTCGGTCCCCCTCCACTTT.

This clone is medium-sized (0.01 to 0.1%) by share. The chain is built from TRBV5-1 and TRBJ1-1; no reliable D call. V lost 4 bases and J 1 base, leaving 14 bases between the germline ends. Per the germline V gene, CDR1 is SGHRS and CDR2 is YFSETQ. This CDR3 region has 15 residues. The CDR3 sequence is CASSAGLYKNTEAFF. The DNA for the CDR3 is TGCGCCAGCAGCGCCGGGCTTTACAAGAACACTGAAGCTTTCTTT.

Note on this clone: This same CDR3 is encoded by further DNA sequences in the sample. The V gene is TRBV30, the J gene TRBJ1-1, with D unclear. V dropped 4 bases and J dropped 3 bases, with 6 bases sitting between them. Germline CDR1 and CDR2: GTSNPN and SVGIG (reference sequence). This CDR3 has 11 residues. The CDR3, as DNA: TGTGCCTGGATAGAAGACACTGAAGCTTTCTTT. It is translated as CAWIEDTEAFF.

The chain combines TRBV5-4 with TRBJ2-1; D is unresolved. The V end lost 1 base, the J end lost 9 bases, and 8 bases lay between the germline ends. The CDR3 spans 12 residues. Germline CDR1 and CDR2: SGHNT and YYREEE (reference sequence). The CDR3 here is CASSLSSSEQFF. The CDR3 DNA follows: TGTGCCAGCAGCTTGAGTAGTAGTGAGCAGTTCTTC. The full variable domain, with the rest looked up from reference TRBV5-4 and TRBJ2-1, is ETGVTQSPTHLIKTRGQQVTLRCSSQSGHNTVSWYQQALGQGPQFIFQYYREEENGRGNFPPRFSGLQFPNYSSELNVNALELDDSALYLCASSLSSSEQFFGPGTRLTVL.

The chain has TRBV19 and TRBJ1-5; a possible D gene is TRBD1 (6 bases). The germline V gene encodes CDR1 LNHDA and CDR2 SQIVND (reference sequence). V lost 3 bases and J 0 bases, leaving 9 bases between the germline ends. The CDR3 runs 15 residues. The CDR3 DNA follows: TGTGCCAGTAGTATGGGGACATCTAGCAATCAGCCCCAGCATTTT. Translated: CASSMGTSSNQPQHF.

This clone was seen once. The CDR3 is CATSAETNTEAFF. The CDR3 DNA follows: TGTGCCACCAGTGCGGAGACGAACACTGAAGCTTTCTTT. The chain combines TRBV15 with TRBJ1-1; D remains ambiguous. Trimming left V 6 bases short and J 1 base short, with 9 bases between. CDR3 length: 13 residues. Germline CDR1 LNHNV, CDR2 YYDKDF (reference sequence).

This clone turned up a few times. The genes are TRBV27 and TRBJ1-5; no reliable D call. The CDR3 length is 13 residues. Trimming cost V 6 bases and J 4 bases, with 10 bases left between them. Looked up from germline, CDR1 is MNHEY and CDR2 is SMNVEV (reference sequence). In nucleotides, the CDR3 is TGTGCCAGCAGACTAGCGGGGAATCAGCCCCAGCATTTT. It encodes CASRLAGNQPQHF.

This rearrangement joins TRBV6-4 to TRBJ2-7; D possibly matches TRBD1 or TRBD2 (5 bases each). The germline CDR1 and CDR2 sequences are MRHNA and SNTAGT. Trimming took off 5 bases at V and 6 bases at J, with 11 bases between the two ends. This CDR3 region has 12 residues. The CDR3 loop reads CASSYEGLEQYF. The CDR3 bases are TGTGCCAGCAGTTACGAGGGGCTCGAGCAGTACTTC.

V and J are TRBV5-4 and TRBJ2-7, with D maybe TRBD1 (6 bases). The ends were cut back, 1 base at V and 7 bases at J, with 18 bases in the middle. The CDR3 totals 15 residues. Germline CDR1 reads SGHNT; CDR2 reads YYREEE (reference sequence). CDR3 region: CASSLSGQGTLEQYF. The CDR3 bases are TGTGCCAGCAGCTTGTCGGGACAAGGAACACTGGAGCAGTACTTC.

The chain links TRBV6-5 to TRBJ2-7; 7 positions agree with TRBD2. The germline gives CDR1 MNHEY, CDR2 SVGAGI. The CDR3 sequence is 15 residues long. After removal of 0 bases from V and 1 base from J, the junction contained 3 bases not matched to a gene. The CDR3 protein is CASSYSGSGSYEQYF. The CDR3 DNA reads TGTGCCAGCAGTTACTCAGGTAGCGGGTCCTACGAGCAGTACTTC.

The CDR3, as DNA: TGCGCCAGCAGACCTAGCGGGAGCATCGCAGATACGCAGTATTTT. As protein: CASRPSGSIADTQYF. The V call is TRBV5-1, the J call TRBJ2-3, with TRBD2 matching over 10 bases. Germline CDR1 SGHRS, CDR2 YFSETQ. After removal of 5 bases from V and 4 bases from J, the junction contained 7 bases not matched to a gene. This CDR3 contains 15 residues.

Worth noting for this clone: Other DNA sequences in the same sample also yield this CDR3. The V and J genes are TRBV5-6 and TRBJ2-7; D gene unclear. The germline CDR1 and CDR2 sequences are SGHDT and YYEEEE. CDR3 length: 12 amino acids. V shed 0 bases and J shed 2 bases, with 3 bases lying between them. The CDR3 protein is CASSLGTYEQYF. CDR3 bases: TGTGCCAGCAGCTTGGGAACCTACGAGCAGTACTTC. The full variable domain, its missing parts supplied by reference TRBV5-6 and TRBJ2-7, is DAGVTQSPTHLIKTRGQQVTLRCSPKSGHDTVSWYQQALGQGPQFIFQYYEEEERQRGNFPDRFSGHQFPNYSSELNVNALLLGDSALYLCASSLGTYEQYFGPGTRLTVT.

The chain recombines TRBV28 with TRBJ2-7; D possibly uses TRBD1 or TRBD2 (6 bases each). V was cut by 7 bases and J by 1 base, with 20 bases left in between. Per germline, CDR1 MDHEN and CDR2 SYDVKM. The CDR3 is 16 residues long. The CDR3 DNA reads TGTGCCAGCACCCCCGAAGGGGCGGGACATTCCTACGAGCAGTACTTC. Amino acids: CASTPEGAGHSYEQYF.

This chain connects TRBV5-6 to TRBJ1-5; no clear D gene. CDR1 and CDR2 from the germline V gene are SGHDT and YYEEEE. The V end lost 4 bases, the J end lost 4 bases, and 15 bases lay between the germline ends. CDR3 size: 15 residues. CDR3 residues: CASSLYDAVNQPQHF. In nucleotides, the CDR3 is TGTGCCAGCAGCCTGTATGATGCCGTGAATCAGCCCCAGCATTTT.

The CDR3 DNA reads as TGTGCCAGCAGCCTAGGGGTAGATACGCAGTATTTT. Amino acid sequence: CASSLGVDTQYF. The V call is TRBV5-4, the J call TRBJ2-3; D possibly corresponds to TRBD1 (5 bases). CDR1 is SGHNT, CDR2 YYREEE, per germline (reference sequence). The V end was cut by 4 bases, the J end by 5 bases, with 8 bases between. This CDR3 has 12 residues.

The J gene is TRBJ2-3, the V gene TRBV5-1, with D possibly being TRBD1 or TRBD2 (5 bases each). The V end lost 2 bases, the J end lost 0 bases, and 13 bases lay between the germline ends. CDR3 length equals 16 residues. Germline V gene lookup returns CDR1 SGHRS and CDR2 YFSETQ. CDR3 residues: CASSFGYGASTDTQYF. CDR3 sequence (DNA): TGCGCCAGCAGCTTCGGATACGGGGCTAGCACAGATACGCAGTATTTT.